Below are 3 T cell receptor beta chains sequenced from a single sample in a study of blood T cells in healthy people across ages. The second PCR ran about 6 to 12 cycles with a sample-barcoded 5' primer and J-beta primers. TCRdb fed the 5' RACE reads into MiXCR, producing one record per CDR3 protein. Found here are some 1,800,000 distinct CDR3 sequences, around 42% of them singletons; the top ten hold under 30%. The specimen was blood. These receptors all come from a human donor in good health.

This clonotype was detected a few times. This sequence joins TRBV11-2 and TRBJ1-2; unclear D gene. The CDR3 covers 14 residues. The germline gives CDR1 SGHAT, CDR2 FQNNGV. Trimming took 0 bases from V and 8 from J, leaving 13 bases between them. CDR3 region: CASSLDEGPGGYTF. The CDR3 nucleotides read TGTGCCAGCAGCTTAGATGAAGGGCCGGGGGGCTACACCTTC.

The rearrangement uses TRBV7-9 and TRBJ2-5; D gene ambiguous. The CDR3 is made up of 12 amino acids. Trimming left V 3 bases short and J 3 bases short, with 5 bases between. In germline, CDR1 is SEHNR, CDR2 FQNEAQ (reference sequence). The CDR3 DNA is TGTGCCAGCAGCTTTGTCAAAGAGACCCAGTACTTC. This sequence encodes CASSFVKETQYF.

This clonotype was seen a handful of times. The chain combines TRBV7-9 with TRBJ1-2; D is unclear. This CDR3 contains 14 residues. The germline V gene encodes CDR1 SEHNR and CDR2 FQNEAQ (reference sequence). Trimming left V 6 bases short and J 4 bases short, with 15 bases between. As DNA, the CDR3 is TGTGCCAGCAGACCCAACGAGGCAGTCTATGGCTACACCTTC. Protein: CASRPNEAVYGYTF.